The 4 T cell receptor beta chains below were found in one sample sequenced in a study of siplizumab effects on memory and regulatory T cells. TCRdb keeps only in-frame clones here, not all; method: immunoSEQ multiplex PCR. The table records approximately 100,000 clones, approximately 93% of them present only once. The sample was Tregs sorted from blood. All receptors come from a human donor in good health.

V and J are TRBV7-9 and TRBJ1-2, with 7 bases fitting TRBD1. The CDR3 loop spans 14 amino acids. J was trimmed by 5 bases and V by 6 bases; bases with no gene match: 9. Germline V lookup: CDR1 SEHNR, CDR2 FQNEAQ (reference sequence). The CDR3 spells CASSYGTDGYGYTF. The CDR3 bases are TGTGCCAGCAGTTATGGGACAGACGGTTATGGCTACACCTTC.

This clone was picked up a small number of times. The chain links TRBV11-2 to TRBJ2-7; D could derive from TRBD1 or TRBD2 (6 bases each). Looked up from germline, CDR1 is SGHAT and CDR2 is FQNNGV. Trimming removed 7 bases from V and 2 bases from J, with 18 bases in between. CDR3 length: 15 amino acids. For the CDR3, the DNA is TGTGCCAGCAACCGGGGGCCCCTCAGAACCTACGAGCAGTACTTC. Its translation is CASNRGPLRTYEQYF.

This chain links TRBV4-1 with TRBJ2-1, with D possibly matching TRBD1 (6 bases). Germline V gene sequence: CDR1 MGHRA, CDR2 YSYEKL. The CDR3 totals 16 residues. Trimming took 2 bases from V and 2 from J, leaving 13 bases between them. CDR3 amino acids: CASSQTTGAPYNEQFF. The CDR3 bases are TGCGCCAGCAGCCAAACGACAGGCGCTCCCTACAATGAGCAGTTCTTC.

V and J are TRBV12-5 and TRBJ1-2, with D hard to call. The CDR3 totals 11 residues. V shed 5 bases and J shed 5 bases, with 6 bases lying between them. CDR1 LGHNT and CDR2 FRNRAP come from the germline V gene. In DNA, the CDR3 is TGTGCTAGTGGTACACGTTATGGCTACACCTTC. Translation gives CASGTRYGYTF.